Following are 25 T cell receptor beta chains from one sample sequenced in a study of T cell responses to AZD1222 COVID-19 vaccine. Assay: immunoSEQ multiplex PCR; the TCRdb copy retains only in-frame clones and omits some. Of around 170,000 clones in the sample, approximately 90% were seen once. The sequences come from peripheral blood, collected on day 0 of AZD1222 vaccination. The receptors were gathered from an adult in good health.

The chain has TRBV14 and TRBJ2-1, with 13 bases lining up with TRBD2. The V gene's germline CDR1 is SGHDN and CDR2 FVKESK. V was pared by 5 bases and J by 1 base, with 14 bases of the junction left unmatched. The CDR3 is 20 residues long. CDR3 nucleotide sequence: TGTGCCAGCAGCTTTAAATTCGGACTAGCGGGGGCCTCATCCTACAATGAGCAGTTCTTC. This encodes CASSFKFGLAGASSYNEQFF.

This chain connects TRBV7-9 to TRBJ1-4, with TRBD1 identical over 7 bases. The ends lost 5 bases at V and 7 bases at J; junction bases unmatched: 10. CDR3 length: 15 amino acids. The germline gives CDR1 SEHNR, CDR2 FQNEAQ (reference sequence). This CDR3 reads CASSREGAVSEKLFF. CDR3 DNA: TGTGCCAGCAGCCGAGAGGGGGCAGTAAGTGAAAAACTGTTTTTT.

The J gene is TRBJ2-5, the V gene TRBV18; TRBD1 matches at 8 bases. J was trimmed by 5 bases and V by 4 bases; bases with no gene match: 9. The CDR3 totals 15 residues. From germline, CDR1 is KGHSH and CDR2 LQKENI. The CDR3 region is CASSLGTGTGETQYF. DNA of the CDR3: TGTGCCAGCTCACTCGGGACAGGAACTGGGGAGACCCAGTACTTC. The variable domain in full, with the rest retrieved from reference TRBV18 and TRBJ2-5, is NAGVMQNPRHLVRRRGQEARLRCSPMKGHSHVYWYRQLPEEGLKFMVYLQKENIIDESGMPKERFSAEFPKEGPSILRIQQVVRGDSAAYFCASSLGTGTGETQYFGPGTRLLVL.

This clone was found once. The J gene is TRBJ2-3, the V gene TRBV5-4, with 10 bases aligning to TRBD2. Germline trimming cut 4 bases from V and 2 bases from J; bases unmatched to any gene: 7. The CDR3 has 16 amino acids. Germline assignment: CDR1 SGHNT and CDR2 YYREEE (reference sequence). CDR3 amino acids: CASSTGTSVNTDTQYF. DNA for the CDR3: TGTGCCAGCAGCACCGGGACTAGCGTGAACACAGATACGCAGTATTTT.

The gene calls are TRBV7-6 and TRBJ2-7; D unresolved. This CDR3 spans 16 amino acids. Germline V gene sequence: CDR1 SGHVS, CDR2 FNYEAQ. V shed 2 bases and J shed 2 bases, with 16 bases lying between them. The CDR3, as DNA: TGTGCCAGCAGCTTAAAGAAGGCGACGGCAGCCTACGAGCAGTACTTC. Translated, it gives CASSLKKATAAYEQYF.

This clone was seen a single time. This chain connects TRBV29-1 to TRBJ1-2, with 7 bases identical to TRBD1. The J segment lost 3 bases and the V segment lost 6 bases, leaving 7 bases of the junction unmatched. Germline CDR1 SQVTM, CDR2 ANQGSEA. This CDR3 contains 13 residues. The CDR3 sequence: CSVSGGVDYGYTF. CDR3 sequence (DNA): TGCAGCGTCTCAGGGGGGGTGGACTATGGCTACACCTTC.

This clone was counted between two and nine times. The J gene is TRBJ1-1, the V gene TRBV15, with D hard to call. From germline, CDR1 is LNHNV and CDR2 YYDKDF (reference sequence). CDR3 length: 12 amino acids. V lost 0 bases, J lost 9 bases, and 8 bases lay in between. This chain's CDR3 is CATSRDHGKAFF. The CDR3 nucleotides read TGTGCCACCAGCAGAGATCATGGGAAAGCTTTCTTT.

The V and J genes are TRBV10-3 and TRBJ1-5; unclear D gene. Germline V CDR1 and CDR2: ENHRY, SYGVKD. The CDR3 extends over 18 amino acids. The V end lost 0 bases, the J end lost 0 bases, and 15 bases lay between the germline ends. The DNA of the CDR3 is TGTGCCATCAGTGAGTCGACTCGTGGCAGCCATAGCAATCAGCCCCAGCATTTT. Amino acid sequence: CAISESTRGSHSNQPQHF.

The CDR3 region is CASSDSHPRQSYEQYF. In nucleotides, the CDR3 is TGTGCCAGCAGTGACTCCCACCCCCGGCAATCCTACGAGCAGTACTTC. The chain employs TRBV6-4 and TRBJ2-7; D remains ambiguous. CDR1 is MRHNA, CDR2 SNTAGT, per germline. Trimming stripped 0 bases from V and 1 base from J, with 13 bases between. The CDR3 loop spans 16 amino acids.

The genes are TRBV5-4 and TRBJ2-2, with D possibly being TRBD2 (5 bases). Deletions cut 3 bases from V and 6 bases from J, with 6 bases between. The CDR3 runs 12 residues. Germline CDR1 is SGHNT and CDR2 is YYREEE (reference sequence). The CDR3 here is CASSSSSGELFF. The CDR3 nucleotides read TGTGCCAGCAGCTCTAGCTCCGGGGAGCTGTTTTTT.

CDR3 in amino acids: CARSSRTGSTEAFF. The CDR3 bases are TGTGCCAGAAGCTCCCGGACAGGATCCACTGAAGCTTTCTTT. The genes are TRBV5-3 and TRBJ1-1, with 7 bases that match TRBD1. TRBV5-3 is assigned to the ORF class and has an uncertain function. V trimming: 3 bases; J trimming: 4 bases; junction bases outside the gene matches: 6. The CDR3 covers 14 residues.

V is TRBV6-5 and J is TRBJ1-5; D gene ambiguous. V lost 0 bases and J lost 5, with 8 bases in between. This CDR3 contains 14 residues. CDR1 is MNHEY and CDR2 is SVGAGI in the germline V gene. The CDR3 here is CASSYSEGDQPQHF. The CDR3 DNA reads as TGTGCCAGCAGTTACTCGGAGGGAGATCAGCCCCAGCATTTT.

The gene calls are TRBV27 and TRBJ1-2; weak D call: TRBD1 (6 bases). This CDR3 contains 13 residues. Trimming stripped 6 bases from V and 2 bases from J, with 10 bases between. Germline values: CDR1 MNHEY, CDR2 SMNVEV (reference sequence). The DNA of the CDR3 is TGTGCCAGCAGACACAGGGCAAACTATGGCTACACCTTC. It codes for CASRHRANYGYTF.

The chain joins TRBV28 to TRBJ2-7; 9 bases agree with TRBD2. CDR1 MDHEN and CDR2 SYDVKM come from the germline V gene. With 6 bases clipped from V and 3 bases from J, the junction kept 6 bases outside the gene matches. The CDR3 extends over 14 amino acids. CDR3: CASRAQREVYEQYF. The CDR3 nucleotides read TGTGCCAGCAGGGCCCAGCGGGAGGTCTACGAGCAGTACTTC.

The chain employs TRBV28 and TRBJ2-6; maybe TRBD2 (5 bases). Germline V lookup: CDR1 MDHEN, CDR2 SYDVKM. Trimming left V 4 bases short and J 2 bases short, with 12 bases between. The CDR3 runs 16 residues. The DNA for the CDR3 is TGTGCCAGCAGTTGGGGAGAAAACACTGGGGCCAACGTCCTGACTTTC. Encoded protein: CASSWGENTGANVLTF. Full variable domain (remainder filled in from reference TRBV28 and TRBJ2-6): DVKVTQSSRYLVKRTGEKVFLECVQDMDHENMFWYRQDPGLGLRLIYFSYDVKMKEKGDIPEGYSVSREKKERFSLILESASTNQTSMYLCASSWGENTGANVLTFGAGSRLTVL.

The chain employs TRBV18 and TRBJ2-5; D assignment may be TRBD1 or TRBD2 (5 bases each). V lost 4 bases to trimming and J lost 5 bases, with 14 bases between them. The CDR3 has 14 residues. Germline values: CDR1 KGHSH, CDR2 LQKENI. The CDR3 protein is CASSHSSGRETQYF. DNA of the CDR3: TGTGCCAGCTCACATAGTTCGGGACGGGAGACCCAGTACTTC.

The V and J genes are TRBV7-8 and TRBJ1-1; D call uncertain. This CDR3 is built from 12 residues. Trimming pared 1 base from V and 11 bases from J, leaving 11 bases between. Germline CDR1 is SGHVS and CDR2 is FQNEAQ. This CDR3 reads CASSLGGRWAFF. CDR3 in DNA: TGTGCCAGCAGCTTAGGAGGTCGCTGGGCTTTCTTT.

This clone appeared once. The rearrangement joins TRBV19 to TRBJ2-3; 14 nucleotides align to TRBD2. The CDR3 is 18 amino acids. Germline-derived CDR1 and CDR2 are LNHDA and SQIVND (reference sequence). Trimming at V came to 4 bases and at J to 1 base, leaving 7 bases not matched to a gene. CDR3 sequence (DNA): TGTGCCAGTAGTAGAAGACTAGCGGGGGGGCCTGGCACAGATACGCAGTATTTT. Protein: CASSRRLAGGPGTDTQYF. Filled out from reference TRBV19 and TRBJ2-3, the complete variable domain reads DGGITQSPKYLFRKEGQNVTLSCEQNLNHDAMYWYRQDPGQGLRLIYYSQIVNDFQKGDIAEGYSVSREKKESFPLTVTSAQKNPTAFYLCASSRRLAGGPGTDTQYFGPGTRLTVL.

This chain's CDR3 is CASSLGRGETQYF. The CDR3 bases are TGTGCCAGCAGCTTAGGCAGGGGGGAGACCCAGTACTTC. The gene calls are TRBV13 and TRBJ2-5, with 7 bases identical to TRBD1. CDR1 is PRHDT and CDR2 is FYEKMQ in the germline V gene (reference sequence). CDR3 length: 13 amino acids. J lost 5 bases, V lost 0 bases, and 0 bases had no gene match. Supplemented by reference TRBV13 and TRBJ2-5, the full variable domain reads AAGVIQSPRHLIKEKRETATLKCYPIPRHDTVYWYQQGPGQDPQFLISFYEKMQSDKGSIPDRFSAQQFSDYHSELNMSSLELGDSALYFCASSLGRGETQYFGPGTRLLVL.

The V and J genes are TRBV10-3 and TRBJ1-1; TRBD1 aligns across 8 bases. V was clipped by 2 bases and J by 5 bases; unmatched bases: 19. Germline CDR1 reads ENHRY; CDR2 reads SYGVKD. This CDR3 comprises 19 residues. The CDR3 here is CAISEEQGGGVFGETEAFF. As DNA, the CDR3 is TGTGCCATCAGTGAGGAACAGGGGGGAGGGGTGTTCGGAGAGACTGAAGCTTTCTTT.

V and J are TRBV18 and TRBJ1-1; D ambiguous. The CDR3 covers 13 residues. V was shortened by 4 bases and J by 1 base, with 7 bases between the two germline ends. CDR1 and CDR2 from the germline V gene are KGHSH and LQKENI. CDR3 residues: CASSQAGNTEAFF. CDR3 nucleotides: TGTGCCAGCTCACAGGCGGGGAACACTGAAGCTTTCTTT.

This clone was detected a few times. The gene calls are TRBV5-1 and TRBJ2-1, with TRBD2 matching over 13 bases. The V gene end was trimmed by 2 bases and the J gene end by 7 bases; junction bases not matched to a gene: 6. The CDR3 contains 16 residues. The germline CDR1 and CDR2 sequences are SGHRS and YFSETQ. CDR3 protein: CASSLRTSGSGNEQFF. In nucleotides, the CDR3 is TGCGCCAGCAGCTTACGGACTAGCGGGAGTGGGAATGAGCAGTTCTTC. The full variable domain, rest sourced from reference TRBV5-1 and TRBJ2-1, is KAGVTQTPRYLIKTRGQQVTLSCSPISGHRSVSWYQQTPGQGLQFLFEYFSETQRNKGNFPGRFSGRQFSNSRSEMNVSTLELGDSALYLCASSLRTSGSGNEQFFGPGTRLTVL.

The chain recombines TRBV7-2 with TRBJ1-2; no clear D gene. V was shortened by 1 base and J by 1 base, with 10 bases between the two germline ends. The CDR3 extends over 15 amino acids. The germline V gene has CDR1 SGHTA and CDR2 FQGNSA. CDR3 loop: CASSLGRYSNYGYTF. The CDR3 DNA follows: TGTGCCAGCAGCTTAGGACGGTACAGTAACTATGGCTACACCTTC.

The V and J genes are TRBV4-1 and TRBJ1-4; 9 nucleotides match TRBD1. The CDR3 contains 15 residues. Trimming removed 1 base from V and 5 bases from J; junction bases left unmatched: 2. Germline V lookup: CDR1 MGHRA, CDR2 YSYEKL. This CDR3 is CASSQGDRANEKLFF. The CDR3 region has the DNA TGCGCCAGCAGCCAAGGGGACAGGGCGAATGAAAAACTGTTTTTT.

The CDR3 sequence: CASSTRDGANYGYTF. In nucleotides, the CDR3 is TGTGCCAGCAGCACCAGGGATGGTGCTAACTATGGCTACACCTTC. This sequence joins TRBV9 and TRBJ1-2; D is possibly TRBD1 (5 bases). CDR3 length: 15 amino acids. V shed 4 bases and J shed 0 bases, with 13 bases lying between them. CDR1 and CDR2 from the germline V gene are SGDLS and YYNGEE.